One and the same sample provided the 32 T cell receptor beta chains below, sequenced in a study of CD8+ T cells in alopecia areata (dated by TCRdb to 2016 to 2018). Library generation was performed with the immunoSEQ multiplex PCR assay. RNA was extracted from all samples and reverse transcribed into cDNA, which served as template for TCR sequencing. TCRdb provides this immuneACCESS table in a form limited to in-frame rearrangements. Some clones are lacking; in checked studies, under half of them reflect an unresolved V gene, and why the rest are absent is not known. The sample includes under 130,000 clones, with roughly 50% observed a single time. Together, the top ten hold 8.5% to 10% of the sample. Sequencing was performed on CD4+ T cells sorted from blood. The receptor source for this set is a human donor in good health.

The chain couples TRBV7-9 to TRBJ2-5; D ambiguous. CDR3 length equals 14 residues. With 5 bases removed from V and 1 base from J, the gap between germline ends came to 11 bases. Per the germline V gene, CDR1 is SEHNR and CDR2 is FQNEAQ (reference sequence). CDR3 loop: CASSPTWTQETQYF. The CDR3 DNA reads as TGTGCCAGCAGCCCGACTTGGACCCAAGAGACCCAGTACTTC.

This clone was observed a few times. The chain joins TRBV29-1 to TRBJ2-5; TRBD2 matches at 7 bases. This CDR3 spans 13 amino acids. Germline V CDR1 and CDR2: SQVTM, ANQGSEA. V trimming: 8 bases; J trimming: 4 bases; junction bases outside the gene matches: 10. The CDR3 nucleotides are TGCAGCTCGGCGGGGGTCGTGACAGAGACCCAGTACTTC. Its translation: CSSAGVVTETQYF.

J is TRBJ1-5 and V is TRBV6-5; D call uncertain. Between the trimmed V and J ends, which lost 6 bases and 2 bases, there was a span of 11 bases. Germline V CDR1 and CDR2: MNHEY, SVGAGI. This CDR3 has 14 amino acids. The CDR3 nucleotides read TGTGCCAGCAGGAAGAGAGAGGGCAATCAGCCCCAGCATTTT. It codes for CASRKREGNQPQHF.

This clone has only a few counts. The chain recombines TRBV11-2 with TRBJ2-1, with 11 bases identical to TRBD2. This CDR3 comprises 14 residues. CDR1 is SGHAT, CDR2 FQNNGV, per germline. V was clipped by 6 bases and J by 5 bases; unmatched bases: 3. CDR3 protein: CASRRLAGNNEQFF. In DNA form, the CDR3 reads TGTGCCAGCAGAAGACTAGCGGGGAACAATGAGCAGTTCTTC.

The chain carries TRBV30 and TRBJ1-1; 7 positions agree with TRBD1. This CDR3 region has 14 residues. Germline V lookup: CDR1 GTSNPN, CDR2 SVGIG (reference sequence). The CDR3 nucleotides read TGTGGGGGGACGACAGGGTCGGGGTCCACTGAAGCTTTCTTT. Its translation: CGGTTGSGSTEAFF.

The rearrangement links TRBV23-1 to TRBJ1-1, with D hard to call. TRBV23-1 is an ORF, with its function uncertain. CDR3 length equals 14 residues. Trimming cost V 5 bases and J 4 bases, with 14 bases left between them. The CDR3 DNA is TGCGCCAGCAGTTACTCGGACTGGCCCACTGAAGCTTTCTTT. This codes for CASSYSDWPTEAFF.

This chain uses TRBV5-1 with TRBJ2-1, with D possibly matching TRBD2 (6 bases). The germline V gene has CDR1 SGHRS and CDR2 YFSETQ. Trimming removed 8 bases from V and 1 base from J, with 16 bases in between. There are 15 residues in the CDR3. Here the CDR3 reads CASTLNAGSYNEQFF. The CDR3 DNA reads TGCGCCAGTACCCTAAATGCGGGGTCCTACAATGAGCAGTTCTTC.

This clone was recorded a few times. The V call is TRBV6-5, the J call TRBJ1-2, with a tentative D call TRBD1 (5 bases). V lost 8 bases and J 2 bases, leaving 9 bases between the germline ends. Germline loops: CDR1 MNHEY, CDR2 SVGAGI. The CDR3 is 12 amino acids. CDR3: CASGATNYGYTF. The CDR3 nucleotides are TGTGCCAGCGGGGCTACCAACTATGGCTACACCTTC.

This chain uses TRBV11-2 with TRBJ1-1, with D hard to call. With 7 bases removed from V and 8 bases from J, the gap between germline ends came to 11 bases. Germline CDR1 SGHAT, CDR2 FQNNGV. The CDR3 sequence is 11 residues long. CDR3 amino acids: CASNFVGEAFF. CDR3 coding DNA: TGTGCCAGCAATTTCGTAGGCGAAGCTTTCTTT. Looking up the rest from reference TRBV11-2 and TRBJ1-1 gives the full variable domain: EAGVAQSPRYKIIEKRQSVAFWCNPISGHATLYWYQQILGQGPKLLIQFQNNGVVDDSQLPKDRFSAERLKGVDSTLKIQPAKLEDSAVYLCASNFVGEAFFGQGTRLTVV.

The chain links TRBV7-2 to TRBJ2-3, with D hard to call. The CDR3 runs 14 residues. Trimming pared 2 bases from V and 2 bases from J, leaving 8 bases between. CDR1 is SGHTA, CDR2 FQGNSA, per germline. CDR3 DNA: TGTGCCAGCAGCTTAATCGGAGCCACAGATACGCAGTATTTT. Its translation: CASSLIGATDTQYF.

The table lists this clone with a few counts. The genes are TRBV29-1 and TRBJ2-2; D not resolved. Deletions cut 0 bases from V and 1 base from J, with 6 bases between. From germline, CDR1 is SQVTM and CDR2 ANQGSEA. This CDR3 has 14 amino acids. The CDR3 sequence is CSVEEQRNTGELFF. For the CDR3, the DNA is TGCAGCGTTGAAGAGCAGAGGAACACCGGGGAGCTGTTTTTT.

This sequence joins TRBV28 and TRBJ1-5; no firm D call. Trimming cost V 3 bases and J 2 bases, with 8 bases left between them. Germline values: CDR1 MDHEN, CDR2 SYDVKM. CDR3 length: 14 amino acids. CDR3 sequence (DNA): TGTGCCAGCAGTTTTGGATGGGGCAATCAGCCCCAGCATTTT. This gives the protein CASSFGWGNQPQHF.

The V gene is TRBV6-6, the J gene TRBJ1-4; D may be TRBD1 (5 bases). V lost 5 bases and J lost 2, with 9 bases in between. CDR1 and CDR2 from the germline V gene are MNHNY and SVGAGI (reference sequence). The CDR3 spans 14 residues. CDR3 in amino acids: CASSPGRTNEKLFF. Written as DNA, the CDR3 is TGTGCCAGCAGTCCAGGGAGGACTAATGAAAAACTGTTTTTT.

This clone was picked up a small number of times. The V and J genes are TRBV6-5 and TRBJ1-6, with D uncertain. Germline V CDR1 and CDR2: MNHEY, SVGAGI. This CDR3 has 13 residues. V was cut by 0 bases and J by 9 bases, with 6 bases left in between. The CDR3 DNA reads as TGTGCCAGCAGTTACTCAGGACTTTCACCCCTCCACTTT. Residues: CASSYSGLSPLHF.

This clone was observed a handful of times. The rearrangement links TRBV19 to TRBJ1-5; TRBD1 matches at 11 bases. CDR3 length: 20 residues. Germline-derived CDR1 and CDR2 are LNHDA and SQIVND (reference sequence). V dropped 5 bases and J dropped 2; count of bases not matched to a gene: 17. For the CDR3, the DNA is TGTGCCAGTAGTTTGAGGGAGGGACAGGGGGGATTATTGGGCAATCAGCCCCAGCATTTT. Translating it yields CASSLREGQGGLLGNQPQHF.

This chain links TRBV7-2 with TRBJ2-2; possible D gene TRBD2, 5 bases. The CDR3 has 15 amino acids. Looked up from germline, CDR1 is SGHTA and CDR2 is FQGNSA. V lost 3 bases to trimming and J lost 7 bases, with 15 bases between them. The CDR3 DNA reads TGTGCCAGCAGCTTCCAACTAGGCCTGGGCGGGGAGCTGTTTTTT. Translating it yields CASSFQLGLGGELFF.

This clone was counted a few times. This rearrangement joins TRBV29-1 to TRBJ2-5, with a tentative D call TRBD2 (5 bases). From germline, CDR1 is SQVTM and CDR2 ANQGSEA. The CDR3 consists of 14 residues. The germline V and J ends were trimmed by 3 bases and 5 bases, with 16 bases remaining between them. This CDR3 reads CSVDIRGSGETQYF. DNA of the CDR3: TGCAGCGTTGACATCCGAGGGAGTGGGGAGACCCAGTACTTC.

This chain uses TRBV27 with TRBJ2-5, with D unresolved. This CDR3 has 14 residues. Germline CDR1 MNHEY, CDR2 SMNVEV (reference sequence). V was shortened by 3 bases and J by 5 bases, with 13 bases between the two germline ends. CDR3 amino acids: CASSLVGSGETQYF. DNA of the CDR3: TGTGCCAGCAGTTTGGTGGGGTCGGGTGAGACCCAGTACTTC.

CDR3 protein: CSVLLATYEQYF. The CDR3, as DNA: TGCAGCGTTCTCCTAGCGACCTACGAGCAGTACTTC. The chain links TRBV29-1 to TRBJ2-7; a possible D gene is TRBD2 (6 bases). Trimming took off 5 bases at V and 2 bases at J, with 10 bases between the two ends. Germline V gene sequence: CDR1 SQVTM, CDR2 ANQGSEA. The CDR3 is 12 residues long.

This clone was observed once. The V and J genes are TRBV30 and TRBJ2-7; no clear D gene. Germline values: CDR1 GTSNPN, CDR2 SVGIG (reference sequence). The CDR3 sequence is 17 residues long. V dropped 3 bases and J dropped 0 bases, with 21 bases sitting between them. CDR3 coding DNA: TGTGCCTGGAGCGCCTACCCAGAGGTGAGACCCTCCTACGAGCAGTACTTC. Its protein is CAWSAYPEVRPSYEQYF.

This clone turned up a few times. J is TRBJ2-5 and V is TRBV29-1; TRBD2 is a possible D gene (7 bases). Looked up from germline, CDR1 is SQVTM and CDR2 is ANQGSEA. Trimming removed 1 base at V and 5 bases at J, with 11 bases between. The CDR3 covers 13 residues. The CDR3 DNA sequence: TGCAGCGTTGAAGGGGGGGGCGGCGAGACCCAGTACTTC. It is translated as CSVEGGGGETQYF.

The chain recombines TRBV19 with TRBJ2-7, with D hard to call. The CDR3 runs 13 residues. V was cut by 5 bases and J by 1 base, with 9 bases left in between. Germline V gene lookup returns CDR1 LNHDA and CDR2 SQIVND (reference sequence). CDR3 nucleotide sequence: TGTGCCAGTAGTCCGATACCTTCCTACGAGCAGTACTTC. It specifies CASSPIPSYEQYF.

V and J are TRBV6-5 and TRBJ2-5, with D possibly being TRBD2 (5 bases). The CDR3 covers 16 residues. The germline gives CDR1 MNHEY, CDR2 SVGAGI. Trimming removed 0 bases at V and 1 base at J, with 12 bases between. The CDR3 protein is CASSYSISGIQETQYF. CDR3 nucleotide sequence: TGTGCCAGCAGTTACTCGATCTCGGGAATCCAAGAGACCCAGTACTTC.

The chain uses TRBV7-9 and TRBJ2-5, with TRBD2 matching over 7 bases. The germline V gene has CDR1 SEHNR and CDR2 FQNEAQ (reference sequence). This CDR3 is built from 14 residues. V was clipped by 2 bases and J by 2 bases; unmatched bases: 2. In DNA form, the CDR3 reads TGTGCCAGCAGCTTATCGCGGGGGCAAGAGACCCAGTACTTC. Protein product: CASSLSRGQETQYF.

This clone turned up a few times. V usage is TRBV7-2 and J usage is TRBJ2-1; 7 bases map to TRBD2. Germline CDR1 and CDR2: SGHTA and FQGNSA. V was pared by 5 bases and J by 4 bases, with 8 bases of the junction left unmatched. CDR3 size: 15 residues. This chain's CDR3 is CASSPVGAGYNEQFF. The CDR3 nucleotides are TGTGCCAGCAGCCCAGTAGGAGCGGGGTACAATGAGCAGTTCTTC.

This clone came up a few times. The CDR3 bases are TGTGCCATCACAGGGGCTGGGGGTGATACGCAGTATTTT. Its protein product is CAITGAGGDTQYF. The J gene is TRBJ2-3, the V gene TRBV10-3, with D possibly matching TRBD1 (6 bases). This CDR3 spans 13 amino acids. V lost 7 bases and J lost 6, with 14 bases in between. Germline V gene sequence: CDR1 ENHRY, CDR2 SYGVKD.

The chain joins TRBV27 to TRBJ1-1; D might be TRBD1 (6 bases). The CDR3 is 15 residues long. V shed 0 bases and J shed 1 base, with 9 bases lying between them. Germline loops: CDR1 MNHEY, CDR2 SMNVEV (reference sequence). This CDR3 reads CASSLSGGGNTEAFF. CDR3 coding DNA: TGTGCCAGCAGTTTATCGGGAGGGGGGAACACTGAAGCTTTCTTT.

This clone has a single count. The chain couples TRBV6-5 to TRBJ1-1; 9 bases are a match to TRBD1. Losses at the gene ends were 6 bases for V and 4 bases for J; bases not matched to a gene: 9. The CDR3 consists of 15 residues. Germline CDR1 MNHEY, CDR2 SVGAGI. CDR3 region: CASSSRTGGTTEAFF. Here the CDR3 DNA reads TGTGCCAGCAGCTCAAGAACAGGGGGCACCACTGAAGCTTTCTTT.

This chain joins TRBV14 and TRBJ2-1; D possibly corresponds to TRBD2 (5 bases). The CDR3 covers 16 residues. Trimming cost V 0 bases and J 0 bases, with 9 bases left between them. Germline CDR1 and CDR2: SGHDN and FVKESK. The CDR3 protein is CASSQETGSSYNEQFF. The CDR3 region has the DNA TGTGCCAGCAGCCAAGAGACGGGGAGCTCCTACAATGAGCAGTTCTTC.

As DNA, the CDR3 is TGTGCCAGCAGCCAAGGAAGGACGTCCAGCACAGATACGCAGTATTTT. Its translation is CASSQGRTSSTDTQYF. V gene TRBV4-2 combines with J gene TRBJ2-3; unclear D gene. Germline V lookup: CDR1 LGHNA, CDR2 YNFKEQ. Trimming removed 1 base at V and 0 bases at J, with 11 bases between. The CDR3 contains 16 residues.

For this clone: The sample has other DNA sequences that encode this CDR3 too. The chain has TRBV30 and TRBJ1-5; possibly TRBD1 for D (5 bases). Germline loops: CDR1 GTSNPN, CDR2 SVGIG (reference sequence). V lost 0 bases and J 7 bases, leaving 10 bases between the germline ends. This CDR3 comprises 13 residues. CDR3 residues: CAWSVRGSQPQHF. CDR3 nucleotide sequence: TGTGCCTGGAGTGTACGGGGGTCACAGCCCCAGCATTTT.

The chain employs TRBV10-3 and TRBJ2-7, with D maybe TRBD2 (6 bases). The germline V gene encodes CDR1 ENHRY and CDR2 SYGVKD. V lost 5 bases to trimming and J lost 3 bases, with 8 bases between them. The CDR3 contains 12 residues. The CDR3 DNA follows: TGTGCCATCAGTCCGGAGGGCTACGAGCAGTACTTC. This encodes CAISPEGYEQYF.